This T cell receptor (beta chain) was obtained from a study of cytomegalovirus exposure and HLA in healthy donors. PCR primers comprised 60 Vbeta and 13 Jbeta primers. Measured with immunoSEQ multiplex PCR; TCRdb has only the in-frame clones, and not every one. Of 110,000 to 150,000 clones in the sample, around four fifths were seen once. Study-wide findings and caveats: Specific recognition of CMV antigens was confirmed in vitro for a few chains (all CMV-associated). After further analysis at a later stage, under 20,000 TCR beta sequences were associated with HLA alleles at 0.05 false discovery rate. A link between a missense DCLRE1C variant and TCR beta V- and J-gene trimming emerged from a later analysis.

As concerns this clone: Its antigen is currently unknown.

CDR3 size: 15 residues. The V end was cut by 6 bases, the J end by 1 base, with 15 bases between. Germline loops: CDR1 MNHNY, CDR2 SVGAGI (reference sequence). Specimen: PBMCs. The rearrangement uses TRBV6-6 and TRBJ1-1; unclear D gene. This TCR was recovered from a male donor in good health and CMV-seronegative. This CDR3 is CASSPIVGGNTEAFF. For the CDR3, the DNA is TGTGCCAGCAGCCCAATCGTCGGTGGGAACACTGAAGCTTTCTTT.